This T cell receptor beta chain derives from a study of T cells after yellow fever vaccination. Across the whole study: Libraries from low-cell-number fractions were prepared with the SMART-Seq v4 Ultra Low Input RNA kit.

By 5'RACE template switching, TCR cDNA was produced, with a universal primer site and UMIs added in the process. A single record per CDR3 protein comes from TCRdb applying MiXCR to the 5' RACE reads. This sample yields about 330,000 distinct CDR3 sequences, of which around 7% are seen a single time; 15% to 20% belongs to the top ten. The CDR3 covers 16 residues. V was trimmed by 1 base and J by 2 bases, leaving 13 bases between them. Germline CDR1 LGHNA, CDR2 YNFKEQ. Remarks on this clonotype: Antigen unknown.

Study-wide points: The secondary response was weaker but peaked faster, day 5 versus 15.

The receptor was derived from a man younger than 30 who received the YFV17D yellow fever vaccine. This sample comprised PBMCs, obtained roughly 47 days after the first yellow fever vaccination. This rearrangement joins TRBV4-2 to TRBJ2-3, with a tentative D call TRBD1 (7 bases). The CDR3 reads CASSQVPGGLTDTQYF. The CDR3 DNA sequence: TGTGCCAGCAGCCAAGTACCAGGGGGACTCACAGATACGCAGTATTTT.